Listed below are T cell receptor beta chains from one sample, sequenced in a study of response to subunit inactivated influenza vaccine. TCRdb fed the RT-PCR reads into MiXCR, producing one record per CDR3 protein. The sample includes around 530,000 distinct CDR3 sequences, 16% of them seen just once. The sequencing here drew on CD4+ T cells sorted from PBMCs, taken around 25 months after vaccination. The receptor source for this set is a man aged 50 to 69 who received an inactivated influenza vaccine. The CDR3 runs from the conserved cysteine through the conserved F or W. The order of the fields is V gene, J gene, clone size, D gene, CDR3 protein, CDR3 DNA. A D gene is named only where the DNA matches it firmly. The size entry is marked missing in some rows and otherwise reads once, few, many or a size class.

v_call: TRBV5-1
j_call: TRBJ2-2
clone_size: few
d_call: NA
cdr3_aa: CASSLVAGLLPGELFF
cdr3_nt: TGCGCCAGCAGCTTGGTGGCAGGGCTGCTTCCCGGGGAGCTGTTTTTT

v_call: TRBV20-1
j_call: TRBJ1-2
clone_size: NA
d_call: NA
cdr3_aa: CSARGTVYGYTF
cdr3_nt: TGCAGTGCTAGAGGGACAGTCTATGGCTACACCTTC

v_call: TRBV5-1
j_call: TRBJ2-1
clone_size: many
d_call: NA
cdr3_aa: CASSPGGDFPYNEQFF
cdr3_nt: TGCGCCAGCAGCCCTGGCGGGGACTTTCCCTACAATGAGCAGTTCTTC

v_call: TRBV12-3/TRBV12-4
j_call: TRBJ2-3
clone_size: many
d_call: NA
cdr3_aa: CASSFEPGLLTDTQYF
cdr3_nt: TGTGCCAGCAGTTTTGAGCCGGGACTTCTCACAGATACGCAGTATTTT

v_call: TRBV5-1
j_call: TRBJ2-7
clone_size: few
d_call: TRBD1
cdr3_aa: CASSLGDRDEQYF
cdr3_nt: TGCGCCAGCAGCTTGGGGGACAGGGACGAGCAGTACTTC

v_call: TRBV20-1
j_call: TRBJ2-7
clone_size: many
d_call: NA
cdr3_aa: CSARDRAGAAYEQYF
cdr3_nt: TGCAGTGCTAGAGATCGGGCGGGGGCCGCCTACGAGCAGTACTTC

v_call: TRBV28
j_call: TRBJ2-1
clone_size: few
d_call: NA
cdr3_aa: CASSLRARNEQFF
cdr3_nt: TGTGCCAGCAGTTTAAGAGCCAGGAATGAGCAGTTCTTC

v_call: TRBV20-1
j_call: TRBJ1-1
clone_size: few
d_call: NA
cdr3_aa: CSASRTATEAFF
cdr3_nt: TGCAGTGCTAGTAGGACAGCCACTGAAGCTTTCTTT

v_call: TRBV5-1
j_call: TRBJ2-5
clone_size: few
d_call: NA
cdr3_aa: CASSLVGSPMETQYF
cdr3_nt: TGCGCCAGCAGCTTGGTGGGGAGTCCCATGGAGACCCAGTACTTC

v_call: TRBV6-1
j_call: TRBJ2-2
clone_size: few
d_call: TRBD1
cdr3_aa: CASRQGASTGELFF
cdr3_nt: TGTGCCAGCAGACAGGGGGCTAGCACCGGGGAGCTGTTTTTT

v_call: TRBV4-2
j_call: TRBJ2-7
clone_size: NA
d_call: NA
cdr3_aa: CASSLWNSYEQYF
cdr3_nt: TGTGCCAGCAGCTTATGGAACTCCTACGAGCAGTACTTC

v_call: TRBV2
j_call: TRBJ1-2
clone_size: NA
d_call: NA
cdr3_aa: CASMGQTNYGYTF
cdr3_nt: TGTGCCAGCATGGGACAAACTAACTATGGCTACACCTTC

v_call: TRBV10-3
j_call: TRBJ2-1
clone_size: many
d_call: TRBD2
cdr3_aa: CAISERLAGGGDEQFF
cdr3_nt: TGTGCCATCAGTGAACGGCTAGCGGGAGGCGGAGATGAGCAGTTCTTC

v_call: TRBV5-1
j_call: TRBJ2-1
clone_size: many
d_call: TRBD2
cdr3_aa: CASSSLPPSGAYNEQFF
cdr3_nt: TGCGCCAGCAGCTCGCTCCCCCCTAGCGGGGCCTACAATGAGCAGTTCTTC

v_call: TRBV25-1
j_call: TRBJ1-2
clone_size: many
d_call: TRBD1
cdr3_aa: CASSFPGQEEGYTF
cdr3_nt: TGTGCCAGCAGTTTTCCGGGACAGGAGGAGGGCTACACCTTC

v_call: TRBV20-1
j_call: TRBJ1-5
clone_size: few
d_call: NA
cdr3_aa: CSAPFGGGSNQPQHF
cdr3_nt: TGCAGTGCTCCTTTCGGGGGAGGAAGCAATCAGCCCCAGCATTTT

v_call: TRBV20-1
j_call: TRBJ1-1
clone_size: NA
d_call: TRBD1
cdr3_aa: CSAPGGAGSEAFF
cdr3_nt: TGCAGTGCCCCAGGGGGCGCGGGATCTGAAGCTTTCTTT

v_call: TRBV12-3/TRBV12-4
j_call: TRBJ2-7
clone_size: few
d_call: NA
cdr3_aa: CASSSILTGSYEQYF
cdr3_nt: TGTGCCAGCAGTTCAATACTAACGGGATCCTACGAGCAGTACTTC

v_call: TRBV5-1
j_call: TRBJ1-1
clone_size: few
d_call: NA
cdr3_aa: CASSPLGVGVAEAFF
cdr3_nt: TGCGCCAGCAGCCCTCTGGGGGTGGGGGTCGCTGAAGCTTTCTTT

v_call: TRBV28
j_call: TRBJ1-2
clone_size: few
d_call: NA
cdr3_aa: CASDTTLAVGYTF
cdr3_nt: TGTGCCAGCGACACGACGCTTGCCGTGGGCTACACCTTC

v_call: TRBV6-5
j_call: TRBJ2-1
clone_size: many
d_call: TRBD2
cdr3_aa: CASSYASGGTSSYNEQFF
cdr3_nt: TGTGCCAGCAGTTACGCTAGCGGGGGGACGAGCTCCTACAATGAGCAGTTCTTC

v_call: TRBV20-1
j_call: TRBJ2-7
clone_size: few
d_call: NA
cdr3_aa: CSASKYVLSEQYF
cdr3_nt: TGCAGTGCTAGTAAATACGTTCTTAGCGAGCAGTACTTC

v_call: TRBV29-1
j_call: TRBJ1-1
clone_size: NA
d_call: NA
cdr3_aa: CSVVTRMNTEAFF
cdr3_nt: TGCAGCGTCGTGACGAGAATGAACACTGAAGCTTTCTTT

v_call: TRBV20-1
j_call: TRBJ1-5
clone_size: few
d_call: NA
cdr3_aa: CSVRGGDQPQHF
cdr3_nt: TGCAGTGTTCGGGGGGGGGATCAGCCCCAGCATTTT

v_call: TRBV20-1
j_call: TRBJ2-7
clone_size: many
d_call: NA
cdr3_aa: CSARDLGYEQYF
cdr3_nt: TGCAGTGCTAGAGATCTCGGCTACGAGCAGTACTTC

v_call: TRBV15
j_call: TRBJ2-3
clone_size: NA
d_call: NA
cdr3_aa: CATSSEPVDTQYF
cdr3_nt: TGTGCCACCAGCAGTGAACCAGTAGATACGCAGTATTTT

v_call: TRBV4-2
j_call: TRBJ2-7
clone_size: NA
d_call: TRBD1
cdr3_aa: CASSPDRSFGTVRSKSSYEQYF
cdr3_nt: TGTGCCAGCAGCCCCGATAGATCTTTTGGGACAGTCCGATCTAAGAGCTCCTACGAGCAGTACTTC